Described below is a single T cell receptor beta chain sequence and its context. What it recognizes is unknown. The method was immunoSEQ multiplex PCR; TCRdb's version includes in-frame clones alone and lacks a portion of them. The sample has around 190,000 clones, roughly 83% seen once. These data are taken from a study of cytomegalovirus exposure and HLA in healthy donors. Study overall: It was reported in a later analysis that the same platform had been used for the 120 validation repertoires as for the approximately 670 first-cohort repertoires.

The donors were part of the validation cohort of 100 to 150 subjects. That cohort was separate from the first cohort, which comprised about 670 subjects. The CDR3 sequence is 14 residues long. Trimming shortened V by 1 base and J by 7 bases, and 11 bases separated the two germline ends. Per germline, CDR1 GTSNPN and CDR2 SVGIG (reference sequence). Study-level points and caveats: For most TCR sequences rarity was the rule, although some public TCRs occurred in many donors.

The chain combines TRBV30 with TRBJ1-6; D is perhaps TRBD1 (6 bases). What was sequenced was PBMCs. The receptor's source is a woman under 30 in good health and CMV-seronegative. CDR3 loop: CAWSEHDRNSPLHF. In DNA form, the CDR3 reads TGTGCCTGGAGTGAACATGACAGGAATTCACCCCTCCACTTT.